This TCR beta chain originates from a study of T cell responses to AZD1222 COVID-19 vaccine. At the level of the study: Doses given second, at about 4 or about 12 weeks, were pooled.

Produced via immunoSEQ multiplex PCR; TCRdb's table is partial and in-frame only. The sample lists roughly 100,000 clones; over 75% were seen once. V lost 4 bases, J lost 6 bases, and 14 bases lay in between. Germline V gene data show CDR1 as SGHNT and CDR2 as YYREEE (reference sequence). CDR3 size: 13 residues. V and J are TRBV5-4 and TRBJ2-7, with D perhaps matching TRBD1 or TRBD2 (5 bases each). This clonotype was sampled from an adult in good health. The input for sequencing was peripheral blood, taken on day 0 of AZD1222 vaccination. CDR3 protein: CASSLGPRVEQYF. CDR3 in DNA: TGTGCCAGCAGCCTGGGACCCCGGGTCGAGCAGTACTTC.